Described below is a single TCR beta chain sequence and its context. Many counts were recorded for this clonotype. Its antigen remains unidentified. Per-base quality was not reported, and no clone a single base away is much larger than it. This entry is derived from a study of CD8 T cells in ankylosing spondylitis (dated by TCRdb to about 2017). For the study in its entirety: To find TCR variants linked to disease, the study profiled T cell receptor beta repertoires in ankylosing spondylitis patients and healthy donors. The full study cohort was made up of about 25 ankylosing spondylitis patients and about a hundred healthy donors. Samples of peripheral blood were taken, and for ankylosing spondylitis patients, synovial fluid was collected as well.

Sequencing was carried out with an Illumina HiSeq 2500. Quantitative 5'-RACE with molecular barcodes was used to prepare TCR beta libraries. In the original analysis: Disease-linked TCR variants were identified with a new computational method built on a probabilistic model of VDJ rearrangement. TCRdb reanalyzed the raw reads on its own, using fastp at Q25 for trimming and MiXCR for clone calling, and kept in-frame beta chains. Identical CDR3 proteins give one entry, which carries the most common genes and DNA. TCRdb's processing, not the authors' own work, is the source of the V and J calls. Within this sample are under 300,000 distinct CDR3 sequences, with roughly a tenth of them counted one time only. The leading ten clones occupy under 8% of the sample. Findings and caveats that apply to the study as a whole: Significant enrichment of the disease-linked clones was reported in matched synovial fluid samples from ankylosing spondylitis patients. Some TCR beta motif variants had previously been reported in synovial fluid and blood of reactive arthritis patients, which suggested common disease-initiation mechanisms. Blood from ankylosing spondylitis patients appeared to be characterized by a TCR beta motif composed of about eight highly homologous amino acid variants. The disease-linked clones had a CD8+ phenotype and were found at relatively low frequencies in peripheral blood.

The clonotype originates from a male donor with ankylosing spondylitis or in good health (not recorded which). Specimen: blood, either unsorted or a sorted T cell fraction (not recorded which).

The CDR3 region has the sequence CASSLISGGTEAFF. The nucleotide sequence is given as TGTGCCAGCAGCTTAATCTCAGGGGGCACAGAAGCTTTCTTT. In this chain, TRBV7-8 is recombined with TRBJ1-1, with TRBD1 identical over 8 junction bases. Unmatched junction bases come to 7, with V trimmed by 2 bases and J by 8 bases. From its cysteine to its phenylalanine, the CDR3 spans 14 amino acids. Of the read, only the CDR3 DNA is kept; its 42 bases are in frame from base 1. The CDR1 and CDR2 encoded by the germline V gene are SGHVS and FQNEAQ.